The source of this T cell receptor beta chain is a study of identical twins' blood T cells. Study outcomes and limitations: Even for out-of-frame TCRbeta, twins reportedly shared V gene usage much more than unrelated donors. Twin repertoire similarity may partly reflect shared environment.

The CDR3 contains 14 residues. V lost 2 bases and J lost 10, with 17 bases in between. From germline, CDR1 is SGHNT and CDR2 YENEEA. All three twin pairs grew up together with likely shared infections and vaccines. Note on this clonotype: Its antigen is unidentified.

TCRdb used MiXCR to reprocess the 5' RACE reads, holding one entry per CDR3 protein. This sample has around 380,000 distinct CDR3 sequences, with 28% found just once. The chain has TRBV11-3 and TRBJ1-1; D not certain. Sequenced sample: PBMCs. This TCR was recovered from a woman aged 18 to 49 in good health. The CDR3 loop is CASSLREAGKTAFF. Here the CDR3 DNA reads TGTGCCAGCAGCTTAAGGGAAGCGGGCAAGACAGCTTTCTTT.